This T cell receptor (beta chain) was captured in a study of CD8+CD57+ T cells in acquired aplastic anemia (dated by TCRdb to the late 2010s). About the study as a whole: On average, sorted CD4+ and CD8+ cells yielded 3.2 ug of extracted DNA, with a range of roughly 0.18 to 30 ug. CD8+CD57+ expansion was defined as frequency above the mean frequency observed in healthy subjects. Points the paper makes about the study in general: No significant difference in CD8+ Simpson's diversity was found between patients and healthy controls (P=0.060). Twenty-nine CD8+ CDR3 sequences were found to be shared between patients and controls, but these sequences appeared to be highly expressed in patients and within the immunodominant clones of the patients.

Profiling of TCR beta VDJ combinations and CDR3 sequences used genomic DNA as the template. An Illumina HiSeq 2000 was the platform used for TCR repertoire sequencing. The authors' analysis ran thus. Repertoire assessment relied on Simpson's diversity index, CDR3 size and DJ length profiles, and TRBV/TRBJ rearrangement plots. The immunodominant clone was defined as the most abundant DNA sequence in deep sequencing data. CDR3 amino acid sequences were checked for sharing across subjects and were also compared against the VDJdb database and published repertoires. TCRdb reran the public reads through fastp at Q25 and MiXCR, keeping productive beta chains. Each CDR3 protein appears once, grouped with its most common genes and DNA. TCRdb, rather than the study authors, made the V and J calls. This sample lists 130,000 or so distinct CDR3 sequences; 50% to 60% were detected once. The ten largest clones add up to roughly 29% of the sample.

The CDR3, cysteine through phenylalanine, is 16 amino acids long. The only DNA kept is the CDR3, 48 bases in frame from the first base. In the germline V gene, CDR1 corresponds to KGHDR and CDR2 to SFDVKD. V is cut by 3 bases and J by 2 bases, and the space between the germline ends is 13 bases. Expansion of CD8+CD57+ cells had been shown by flow cytometry in the patients chosen for sequencing. Severe acquired aplastic anemia was diagnosed in all patients according to International Study of Aplastic Anemia and Agranulocytosis and Camitta criteria. At the time blood was sampled, none of the patients had received any therapy. In the study, sorted CD4+ and CD8+ blood T cells from patients with severe aplastic anemia and from healthy subjects underwent deep sequencing of TCR repertoires. Patients were enrolled in the USA under clinicaltrials.gov protocols 00001620, 01623167, 00001397, 00071045, 00081523 and 00961064. Ficoll-Paque density gradient centrifugation was used to isolate peripheral blood mononuclear cells. Before DNA was extracted, CD4+ and CD8+ T cells were sorted using either FACS or magnetic beads.

This clonotype was observed many times. The antigen this receptor binds is unknown. No per-base quality is available; no much larger clone lies one base away. The sample was sorted CD4+, CD8+, or CD8+CD57+ T cells (not recorded which) from PBMCs. This sequence uses TRBV24-1 and TRBJ1-3; D gene: possibly TRBD1, on 5 matching bases. The TCR originated in a human donor with aplastic anemia. The DNA sequence is given as TGTGCCACCAGTGATCCTTCGACAGTTCCTGGAAACACCATATATTTT. Its translation is CATSDPSTVPGNTIYF.